A single sample is the source of the 32 T cell receptor beta chains below, sequenced in a study of cytomegalovirus exposure and HLA in healthy donors. A multiplex PCR was run with 60 Vbeta primers and 13 Jbeta primers. Clones were sequenced by immunoSEQ multiplex PCR, and TCRdb holds only the in-frame ones, with some missing. The sample contains tens of thousands of clones, about two thirds of which appear only once. The sequencing input was PBMCs. These receptors were taken from a human donor in good health.

V is TRBV13 and J is TRBJ2-1; no clear D. The V end was cut by 7 bases, the J end by 3 bases, with 16 bases between. CDR3 length equals 15 residues. The germline V gene has CDR1 PRHDT and CDR2 FYEKMQ (reference sequence). The CDR3 is CASKSQSRNYNEQFF. CDR3 sequence (DNA): TGTGCCAGCAAGTCGCAATCCAGAAACTACAATGAGCAGTTCTTC.

The chain combines TRBV27 with TRBJ2-5, with 7 bases fitting TRBD2. The closer fit of TRBJ2-7 to the DNA end suggests the J call may be wrong. The CDR3 has 14 amino acids. CDR1 is MNHEY, CDR2 SMNVEV, per germline (reference sequence). The CDR3 region is CASSLGQGGSEQYF. CDR3 in DNA: TGTGCCAGCAGTTTAGGGCAGGGAGGGTCCGAGCAGTACTTC.

The chain is built from TRBV20-1 and TRBJ2-3; D unclear. Trimming cost V 7 bases and J 6 bases, with 11 bases left between them. This CDR3 contains 11 residues. Germline CDR1 and CDR2: DFQATT and SNEGSKA (reference sequence). The CDR3 region has the DNA TGCAGTGTCACACGTCAGGATACGCAGTATTTT. Its protein product is CSVTRQDTQYF.

The chain has TRBV5-8 and TRBJ2-7; 7 bases match TRBD1. Germline V gives CDR1 SGHTS, CDR2 YDEGEE. The CDR3 loop spans 14 amino acids. V lost 6 bases and J lost 5; bases outside the gene matches: 11. The CDR3 protein is CASNPQDRRHEQYF. CDR3 nucleotides: TGTGCCAGCAACCCTCAGGACAGGAGGCACGAGCAGTACTTC. Full variable domain (missing parts from reference TRBV5-8 and TRBJ2-7): EAGVTQSPTHLIKTRGQQATLRCSPISGHTSVYWYQQALGLGLQFLLWYDEGEERNRGNFPPRFSGRQFPNYSSELNVNALELEDSALYLCASNPQDRRHEQYFGPGTRLTVT.

The chain is built from TRBV6-5 and TRBJ1-2; D not certain. The CDR3 loop spans 14 amino acids. The V end was cut by 5 bases, the J end by 8 bases, with 18 bases between. The germline gives CDR1 MNHEY, CDR2 SVGAGI. The CDR3 DNA sequence: TGTGCCAGCAGTCGCTCCTATGAGGGCGCGGGCTACACCTTC. Protein sequence: CASSRSYEGAGYTF.

Remarks on this clone: The same CDR3 can be traced to other DNA sequences in this sample. This sequence joins TRBV5-1 and TRBJ2-4; the match to TRBD2 covers 10 bases. Trimming removed 1 base from V and 6 bases from J; junction bases left unmatched: 10. CDR1 is SGHRS and CDR2 is YFSETQ in the germline V gene. The CDR3 is 17 residues long. Here the CDR3 DNA reads TGCGCCAGCAGCTTGCCAAAGGGGCTAGCGGGGGCAAACATTCAGTACTTC. Translated: CASSLPKGLAGANIQYF.

This clone was seen more than once but under ten times. The chain links TRBV2 to TRBJ1-4; a weak D match, TRBD1 (6 bases). Deletions cut 5 bases from V and 5 bases from J, with 9 bases between. This CDR3 is built from 13 residues. The germline V gene encodes CDR1 SNHLY and CDR2 FYNNEI. CDR3 nucleotide sequence: TGTGCCAGCAGTCGGGGGGCCAATGAAAAACTGTTTTTT. Its translation is CASSRGANEKLFF.

This chain connects TRBV2 to TRBJ2-3; 8 bases map to TRBD2. Germline values: CDR1 SNHLY, CDR2 FYNNEI. The CDR3 length is 14 residues. Trimming took 0 bases from V and 10 from J; bases not matched to a gene: 6. Written as DNA, the CDR3 is TGTGCCAGCAGTGAAGCACTTACTAGCGGTCCGCAGTATTTT. Amino acids: CASSEALTSGPQYF.

This chain links TRBV7-2 with TRBJ2-2; 8 bases are a match to TRBD1. V lost 7 bases and J lost 5; bases outside the gene matches: 6. This CDR3 is 14 amino acids long. Germline assignment: CDR1 SGHTA and CDR2 FQGNSA. This CDR3 reads CASIWTGRTGELFF. The CDR3, as DNA: TGTGCCAGCATATGGACAGGGAGGACCGGGGAGCTGTTTTTT.

The CDR3 nucleotides read TGCAGCGTTGACCAGGGGTACGACACTGAAGCTTTCTTT. Residues: CSVDQGYDTEAFF. The gene calls are TRBV29-1 and TRBJ1-1, with D perhaps TRBD1 (6 bases). V lost 3 bases and J 3 bases, leaving 11 bases between the germline ends. CDR1 SQVTM and CDR2 ANQGSEA come from the germline V gene. This CDR3 is 13 amino acids long.

CDR3 in amino acids: CASRGGPGGNSPLHF. CDR3 bases: TGTGCCAGCAGAGGGGGACCGGGGGGTAATTCACCCCTCCACTTT. This chain joins TRBV7-3 and TRBJ1-6, with D possibly being TRBD1 (6 bases). V was trimmed by 6 bases and J by 6 bases, leaving 15 bases between them. Germline V gene lookup returns CDR1 SGHTA and CDR2 FQGTGA. CDR3 length equals 15 residues.

V usage is TRBV7-3 and J usage is TRBJ2-7, with D uncertain. Trimming took off 6 bases at V and 3 bases at J, with 12 bases between the two ends. Germline CDR1 and CDR2: SGHTA and FQGTGA. The length of the CDR3 is 13 residues. The CDR3 here is CASSRSGSYEQYF. The CDR3 DNA is TGTGCCAGCAGTAGGAGTGGCAGCTACGAGCAGTACTTC.

The V and J genes are TRBV30 and TRBJ2-1; the D gene is possibly TRBD2 (5 bases). V shed 1 base and J shed 6 bases, with 22 bases lying between them. Germline V gives CDR1 GTSNPN, CDR2 SVGIG (reference sequence). The CDR3 runs 17 residues. The CDR3 nucleotides are TGTGCCTGGAGTGACCGACGTTTGCGGGCAGTAGGCAATGAGCAGTTCTTC. It is translated as CAWSDRRLRAVGNEQFF. The entire variable domain, with the rest obtained from reference TRBV30 and TRBJ2-1, is as follows: SQTIHQWPATLVQPVGSPLSLECTVEGTSNPNLYWYRQAAGRGLQLLFYSVGIGQISSEVPQNLSASRPQDRQFILSSKKLLLSDSGFYLCAWSDRRLRAVGNEQFFGPGTRLTVL.

The V gene is TRBV5-4, the J gene TRBJ1-1, with no clear D. V lost 4 bases and J 4 bases, leaving 11 bases between the germline ends. The CDR3 consists of 13 residues. The germline CDR1 and CDR2 sequences are SGHNT and YYREEE (reference sequence). For the CDR3, the DNA is TGTGCCAGCAGCCTTCCCCGCGGCACTGAAGCTTTCTTT. The encoded protein is CASSLPRGTEAFF. Combining the CDR3 with reference TRBV5-4 and TRBJ1-1 gives the whole variable domain ETGVTQSPTHLIKTRGQQVTLRCSSQSGHNTVSWYQQALGQGPQFIFQYYREEENGRGNFPPRFSGLQFPNYSSELNVNALELDDSALYLCASSLPRGTEAFFGQGTRLTVV.

This chain uses TRBV15 with TRBJ2-2; D might be TRBD1 (6 bases). CDR3 size: 14 residues. Germline CDR1 is LNHNV and CDR2 is YYDKDF (reference sequence). The V end was cut by 5 bases, the J end by 1 base, with 8 bases between. The CDR3 here is CATSAQGNTGELFF. The CDR3 region has the DNA TGTGCCACCAGCGCACAGGGGAACACCGGGGAGCTGTTTTTT.

The chain links TRBV29-1 to TRBJ2-3, with D possibly matching TRBD1 (5 bases). From germline, CDR1 is SQVTM and CDR2 ANQGSEA. The ends were cut back, 2 bases at V and 1 base at J, with 13 bases in the middle. The CDR3 has 15 residues. Written as DNA, the CDR3 is TGCAGCGTTGAACGGACATCCCCAGGCACAGATACGCAGTATTTT. This translates into CSVERTSPGTDTQYF.

This sequence joins TRBV6-6 and TRBJ2-7; no reliable D call. Deletions cut 2 bases from V and 9 bases from J, with 23 bases between. The CDR3 totals 16 residues. The V gene's germline CDR1 is MNHNY and CDR2 SVGAGI (reference sequence). CDR3 residues: CASSYDVRQARPWQYF. The CDR3 coding sequence is TGTGCCAGCAGTTACGATGTCCGGCAGGCCCGGCCTTGGCAGTACTTC.

V usage is TRBV6-1 and J usage is TRBJ1-6; the D is unclear. This CDR3 has 14 residues. Trimming removed 4 bases from V and 7 bases from J, with 11 bases in between. Germline V gene lookup returns CDR1 MNHNS and CDR2 SASEGT. The CDR3 protein is CASSGQFLNSPLHF. The CDR3, as DNA: TGTGCCAGCAGTGGTCAGTTCCTCAATTCACCCCTCCACTTT.

The CDR3, as DNA: TGCGCCAGCAGCCAAGATGACAGGGCCCCGAACACCGGGGAGCTGTTTTTT. Its translation: CASSQDDRAPNTGELFF. The rearrangement joins TRBV4-1 to TRBJ2-2, with 7 positions matching TRBD1. V lost 0 bases to trimming and J lost 0 bases; unmatched junction nucleotides: 4. The CDR3 loop spans 17 amino acids. CDR1 MGHRA and CDR2 YSYEKL come from the germline V gene.

The rearrangement uses TRBV5-1 and TRBJ2-5, with TRBD2 identical over 14 bases. Trimming took 0 bases from V and 4 from J; bases not matched to a gene: 11. CDR1 is SGHRS and CDR2 is YFSETQ in the germline V gene. The CDR3 has 19 residues. For the CDR3, the DNA is TGCGCCAGCAGCTTGGTTCGGACTAGCGGGGGGAGGAGAGGAGAGACCCAGTACTTC. Its translation: CASSLVRTSGGRRGETQYF.

Only a few counts were recorded for this clone. The chain carries TRBV13 and TRBJ1-6; maybe TRBD1 (6 bases). The germline gives CDR1 PRHDT, CDR2 FYEKMQ (reference sequence). This CDR3 has 15 residues. Trimming took off 0 bases at V and 7 bases at J, with 10 bases between the two ends. The CDR3, as DNA: TGTGCCAGCAGCTTAGGACAGGGTTTGAATTCACCCCTCCACTTT. The encoded protein is CASSLGQGLNSPLHF.

DNA for the CDR3: TGCGCCAGCAGCCAAGGTGGGAGATCGGCCAAAAACATTCAGTACTTC. This sequence encodes CASSQGGRSAKNIQYF. The genes are TRBV4-1 and TRBJ2-4; perhaps TRBD2 as D (5 bases). The CDR3 spans 16 residues. Trimming pared 1 base from V and 1 base from J, leaving 11 bases between. Per the germline V gene, CDR1 is MGHRA and CDR2 is YSYEKL.

The chain carries TRBV2 and TRBJ1-3; maybe TRBD1 (5 bases). Germline V lookup: CDR1 SNHLY, CDR2 FYNNEI. V was pared by 6 bases and J by 0 bases, with 12 bases between. The length of the CDR3 is 15 residues. CDR3 DNA: TGTGCCAGCAGACGACAGACCCTCTCTGGAAACACCATATATTTT. Its protein product is CASRRQTLSGNTIYF.

This clone was seen only a few times. The genes are TRBV6-1 and TRBJ2-5; possibly TRBD2 for D (6 bases). V gave up 0 bases and J gave up 5 bases, with 19 bases separating them. Germline loops: CDR1 MNHNS, CDR2 SASEGT. The CDR3 covers 17 residues. CDR3 sequence (DNA): TGTGCCAGCAGTGAAGCGCTCGGCCGACAGACTAGGGAGACCCAGTACTTC. This codes for CASSEALGRQTRETQYF.

This clone was seen only a few times. The genes are TRBV7-6 and TRBJ2-7; D perhaps matches TRBD1 (5 bases). Germline assignment: CDR1 SGHVS and CDR2 FNYEAQ. Between the trimmed V and J ends, which lost 0 bases and 4 bases, there was a span of 7 bases. CDR3 size: 13 residues. The CDR3 spells CASSLAGQYEQYF. CDR3 coding DNA: TGTGCCAGCAGCTTAGCGGGGCAATACGAGCAGTACTTC.

The rearrangement joins TRBV11-3 to TRBJ1-4; TRBD1 agrees at 11 bases. CDR3 length equals 16 residues. CDR1 and CDR2 from the germline V gene are SGHNT and YENEEA. V lost 1 base to trimming and J lost 6 bases; unmatched junction nucleotides: 4. The CDR3 DNA reads TGTGCCAGCAGCTTAGGCCCGGGACAGGGGGATGAAAAACTGTTTTTT. Residues: CASSLGPGQGDEKLFF.

This clone was observed a handful of times. CDR3 residues: CASSQDPAGVGSPLHF. The CDR3 nucleotides read TGCGCCAGCAGCCAAGATCCGGCAGGGGTTGGGTCACCCCTCCACTTT. This chain uses TRBV4-3 with TRBJ1-6; the D gene is possibly TRBD1 (6 bases). The CDR3 has 16 amino acids. The V and J ends lost 0 bases and 10 bases respectively, with 16 bases between them. Germline V gene sequence: CDR1 LGHNA, CDR2 YSLEER.

This clone showed up just a few times. The V and J genes are TRBV5-1 and TRBJ2-3, with TRBD2 matching 8 bases. The CDR3 contains 16 residues. J lost 2 bases, V lost 4 bases, and 9 bases had no gene match. The germline V gene has CDR1 SGHRS and CDR2 YFSETQ. The CDR3 is CASSHRGGEVTDTQYF. The CDR3 DNA follows: TGCGCCAGCAGCCACCGGGGGGGAGAGGTCACAGATACGCAGTATTTT. Drawing the rest from reference TRBV5-1 and TRBJ2-3, the complete variable domain is KAGVTQTPRYLIKTRGQQVTLSCSPISGHRSVSWYQQTPGQGLQFLFEYFSETQRNKGNFPGRFSGRQFSNSRSEMNVSTLELGDSALYLCASSHRGGEVTDTQYFGPGTRLTVL.

This clone was seen once. The sample contains more than one DNA sequence encoding this CDR3. The J gene is TRBJ1-2, the V gene TRBV7-2, with 8 bases lining up with TRBD1. V was clipped by 5 bases and J by 7 bases; unmatched bases: 6. Germline V gene data show CDR1 as SGHTA and CDR2 as FQGNSA. The CDR3 runs 13 residues. DNA of the CDR3: TGTGCCAGCAGCCTGGACAGGGTCGGTGGCTACACCTTC. Translated, it gives CASSLDRVGGYTF.

This CDR3 is CASSPKGQGAYEQYF. The CDR3 DNA is TGCGCCAGCAGCCCTAAGGGACAGGGGGCTTACGAGCAGTACTTC. The chain uses TRBV4-1 and TRBJ2-7; 12 nucleotides align to TRBD1. The germline V gene encodes CDR1 MGHRA and CDR2 YSYEKL. The CDR3 is made up of 15 amino acids. After removal of 4 bases from V and 4 bases from J, the junction contained 5 bases not matched to a gene.

V usage is TRBV18 and J usage is TRBJ2-7; D remains unclear. This CDR3 contains 14 residues. The V end was cut by 2 bases, the J end by 0 bases, with 8 bases between. In germline, CDR1 is KGHSH, CDR2 LQKENI. The CDR3, as DNA: TGTGCCAGCTCACCAAGTCAGGCCTCCTACGAGCAGTACTTC. It specifies CASSPSQASYEQYF.

Turning to this clone: This sample also contains other DNA sequences that code for the same CDR3. This chain uses TRBV5-6 with TRBJ1-5; 8 nucleotides align to TRBD1. Germline V lookup: CDR1 SGHDT, CDR2 YYEEEE. Trimming at V came to 2 bases and at J to 7 bases, leaving 17 bases not matched to a gene. This CDR3 has 18 residues. The CDR3 nucleotides read TGTGCCAGCAGCTTAGGTATTTGGGCAGGGGGCTTAGAACAGCCCCAGCATTTT. The encoded protein is CASSLGIWAGGLEQPQHF.